Each of the 30 T cell receptor beta chains below was sequenced from the same sample in a study of T-cell reconstitution after alpha-beta-depleted transplantation in children. Researchers prepared the TCRbeta library using unique molecular identifiers, the study reports. TCRdb re-called the PCR reads with MiXCR, one entry per CDR3 protein. The table records approximately 420,000 distinct CDR3 sequences, roughly 11% of them present only once. The sample in question was PBMCs from the stem cell graft donor, obtained from the stem cell graft. These TCRs come from a human donor who donated a stem cell graft to a child with acute myeloid leukemia.

The table lists this clonotype with many counts. This sequence joins TRBV5-5 and TRBJ2-5, with a weak D call TRBD1 (5 bases). This CDR3 region has 14 residues. Trimming shortened V by 2 bases and J by 5 bases, and 13 bases separated the two germline ends. The germline V gene encodes CDR1 SGHKS and CDR2 YYEKEE (reference sequence). In DNA form, the CDR3 reads TGTGCCAGCAGCTTTCTACAGGCGCCGGAGACCCAGTACTTC. This translates into CASSFLQAPETQYF.

This clonotype was observed a handful of times. The chain combines TRBV7-2 with TRBJ1-4, with D hard to call. The germline gives CDR1 SGHTA, CDR2 FQGNSA. V was shortened by 7 bases and J by 3 bases, with 12 bases between the two germline ends. There are 14 residues in the CDR3. Here the CDR3 reads CASNFGQSNEKLFF. The CDR3 bases are TGTGCCAGCAACTTTGGGCAGTCTAATGAAAAACTGTTTTTT.

V gene TRBV20-1 combines with J gene TRBJ2-1; TRBD2 might be the D (6 bases). The length of the CDR3 is 15 residues. V was pared by 0 bases and J by 5 bases, with 14 bases between. The germline V gene has CDR1 DFQATT and CDR2 SNEGSKA (reference sequence). CDR3 sequence: CSARDVAAVNNEQFF. The CDR3 DNA sequence: TGCAGTGCTAGAGACGTAGCGGCAGTTAACAATGAGCAGTTCTTC.

Ten or more counts support this clonotype. The chain employs TRBV6-5 and TRBJ1-2; 8 positions match TRBD1. Germline values: CDR1 MNHEY, CDR2 SVGAGI. This CDR3 region has 13 residues. The trim removed 6 bases at V and 8 bases at J, leaving 8 bases unmatched. The CDR3 DNA reads as TGTGCCAGCAGCCGGACAGGGTCTGAGGGCTACACCTTC. Residues: CASSRTGSEGYTF.

The chain recombines TRBV20-1 with TRBJ2-7; 9 nucleotides match TRBD2. V shed 6 bases, J shed 2 bases, and the junction held 8 bases outside the gene matches. From germline, CDR1 is DFQATT and CDR2 SNEGSKA (reference sequence). This CDR3 is 14 amino acids long. CDR3 sequence reads: CSATGTSHTYEQYF. The DNA for the CDR3 is TGCAGTGCAACCGGGACTAGCCACACCTACGAGCAGTACTTC.

In its sample, this clonotype was seen a few times. The chain joins TRBV7-2 to TRBJ1-1, with D unclear. Per germline, CDR1 SGHTA and CDR2 FQGNSA. V was shortened by 8 bases and J by 0 bases, with 13 bases between the two germline ends. The CDR3 extends over 14 amino acids. CDR3 sequence reads: CASASTGMNTEAFF. CDR3 DNA sequence: TGTGCCAGCGCCTCCACGGGTATGAACACTGAAGCTTTCTTT.

This clonotype was counted between two and nine times. The chain uses TRBV29-1 and TRBJ2-1; TRBD2 matches at 14 bases. The germline V gene has CDR1 SQVTM and CDR2 ANQGSEA. Trimming at V came to 7 bases and at J to 1 base, leaving 9 bases not matched to a gene. The CDR3 extends over 17 amino acids. This CDR3 is CSAEGRLAGGSYNEQFF. CDR3 in DNA: TGCAGCGCCGAAGGGCGACTAGCGGGAGGGTCCTACAATGAGCAGTTCTTC.

This clonotype appeared many times. The chain has TRBV11-1 and TRBJ2-1, with TRBD2 identical over 8 bases. The V gene end was trimmed by 0 bases and the J gene end by 1 base; junction bases not matched to a gene: 8. The CDR3 runs 18 residues. Germline CDR1 and CDR2: SGHAT and FQDESV (reference sequence). The CDR3: CASSLAQRAGVSYNEQFF. In DNA form, the CDR3 reads TGTGCCAGCAGCTTAGCCCAAAGAGCGGGAGTGTCCTACAATGAGCAGTTCTTC.

This clonotype was counted between two and nine times. CDR3 amino acids: CASSQDGAYNSPLHF. CDR3 bases: TGTGCCAGCAGCCAGGACGGTGCCTATAATTCACCCCTCCACTTT. V usage is TRBV3-1 and J usage is TRBJ1-6; unclear D gene. The V gene's germline CDR1 is LGHDT and CDR2 YNNKEL (reference sequence). The CDR3 sequence is 15 residues long. Trimming pared 3 bases from V and 2 bases from J, leaving 8 bases between. Supplemented by reference TRBV3-1 and TRBJ1-6, the full variable domain reads DTAVSQTPKYLVTQMGNDKSIKCEQNLGHDTMYWYKQDSKKFLKIMFSYNNKELIINETVPNRFSPKSPDKAHLNLHINSLELGDSAVYFCASSQDGAYNSPLHFGNGTRLTVT.

The V gene is TRBV20-1, the J gene TRBJ2-3; D tentatively reads TRBD1 or TRBD2 (5 bases each). Germline values: CDR1 DFQATT, CDR2 SNEGSKA (reference sequence). This CDR3 spans 13 amino acids. Trimming removed 8 bases from V and 0 bases from J, with 12 bases in between. CDR3 amino acids: CSTGLGSTDTQYF. The DNA of the CDR3 is TGCAGTACAGGACTGGGGAGCACAGATACGCAGTATTTT.

This clonotype was seen at least ten times. The chain recombines TRBV28 with TRBJ2-2; the match to TRBD1 covers 7 bases. Losses at the gene ends were 8 bases for V and 1 base for J; bases not matched to a gene: 1. The germline V gene has CDR1 MDHEN and CDR2 SYDVKM. CDR3 length: 13 residues. CDR3 amino acids: CASWDRNTGELFF. CDR3 DNA: TGTGCCAGCTGGGACAGGAACACCGGGGAGCTGTTTTTT.

The J gene is TRBJ1-2, the V gene TRBV12-3 or TRBV12-4, with D possibly TRBD1 on 5 matching bases. The CDR3 runs to 13 residues. V shed 5 bases and J shed 4 bases, with 11 bases lying between them. Here the CDR3 reads CASSPQGGYGYTF. CDR3 in DNA: TGTGCCAGCAGTCCCCAGGGCGGCTATGGCTACACCTTC.

There are a few counts of this clonotype. This sequence may be a read error, since a much larger clone differs from it by one base. The V and J genes are TRBV20-1 and TRBJ2-4; D is undetermined. The CDR3 covers 13 residues. Germline loops: CDR1 DFQATT, CDR2 SNEGSKA (reference sequence). CDR3 loop: CSASNTAKNSQYF. The CDR3 DNA reads TGCAGTGCTAGCAACACAGCAAAAAACAGTCAGTACTTC.

The V gene is TRBV19, the J gene TRBJ2-3; TRBD1 might be the D (5 bases). CDR3 length: 14 amino acids. The germline V gene has CDR1 LNHDA and CDR2 SQIVND (reference sequence). The V end lost 5 bases, the J end lost 7 bases, and 16 bases lay between the germline ends. CDR3 protein: CASSASSRANTQYF. The CDR3 nucleotides read TGTGCCAGTAGTGCCTCTTCCAGGGCCAATACGCAGTATTTT.

This rearrangement joins TRBV27 to TRBJ2-3; 8 bases map to TRBD2. This CDR3 has 11 amino acids. Germline CDR1 MNHEY, CDR2 SMNVEV (reference sequence). CDR3 sequence reads: CFGGAGDTQYF. For the CDR3, the DNA is TGTTTCGGGGGGGCCGGAGATACGCAGTATTTT.

This clonotype was counted a few times. The gene calls are TRBV6-1 and TRBJ1-5; 7 bases align to TRBD1. Per the germline V gene, CDR1 is MNHNS and CDR2 is SASEGT. Losses at the gene ends were 6 bases for V and 1 base for J; bases not matched to a gene: 3. This CDR3 region has 14 residues. The CDR3 sequence: CASRGGQSNQPQHF. The CDR3 bases are TGTGCCAGCAGGGGGGGACAGAGCAATCAGCCCCAGCATTTT.

This clonotype was counted a single time. It is unclear where the CDR3 begins or ends on the DNA, so no DNA is shown, and the CDR3 is as TCRdb lists it. This chain uses TRBV20-1 with TRBJ2-1; the table's D call of TRBD1 was not tested on the DNA. CDR1 DFQATT and CDR2 SNEGSKA come from the germline V gene (reference sequence). Ends included, the CDR3 has 16 residues. The CDR3 spells CSARVWGAGSVNERFF.

The table lists this clonotype with a few counts. V is TRBV6-5 and J is TRBJ1-4; D gene unclear. The CDR3 extends over 15 amino acids. Trimming took 3 bases from V and 2 from J, leaving 10 bases between them. In germline, CDR1 is MNHEY, CDR2 SVGAGI. The CDR3: CASSYYGQTNEKLFF. CDR3 in DNA: TGTGCCAGCAGTTATTATGGGCAGACTAATGAAAAACTGTTTTTT.

This clonotype has ten or more counts. The rearrangement uses TRBV4-2 and TRBJ2-3; D unclear. Germline lookup yields CDR1 LGHNA and CDR2 YNFKEQ. V lost 1 base and J 0 bases, leaving 2 bases between the germline ends. The CDR3 has 13 amino acids. The CDR3 is CASSQASTDTQYF. The CDR3 nucleotides are TGTGCCAGCAGCCAAGCTAGCACAGATACGCAGTATTTT.

This clonotype has more than one count but fewer than ten. The gene calls are TRBV4-3 and TRBJ1-1; D is uncertain. This CDR3 comprises 15 residues. The germline CDR1 and CDR2 sequences are LGHNA and YSLEER. V was cut by 1 base and J by 1 base, with 10 bases left in between. The CDR3 coding sequence is TGCGCCAGCAGCCAAGGTGGCAAAGGGAACACTGAAGCTTTCTTT. Protein sequence: CASSQGGKGNTEAFF.

The genes are TRBV20-1 and TRBJ1-1; D gene unclear. The germline V gene encodes CDR1 DFQATT and CDR2 SNEGSKA (reference sequence). The V end was cut by 3 bases, the J end by 0 bases, with 11 bases between. The CDR3 covers 14 residues. CDR3 residues: CSASPPGMNTEAFF. The CDR3, as DNA: TGCAGTGCTAGCCCCCCAGGTATGAACACTGAAGCTTTCTTT.

Only a few counts were recorded for this clonotype. J is TRBJ2-2 and V is TRBV12-3 or TRBV12-4; D not certain. V was trimmed by 2 bases and J by 4 bases, leaving 5 bases between them. The CDR3 spans 13 residues. CDR3 DNA: TGTGCCAGCAGTTTATATATCACCGGGGAGCTGTTTTTT. Translation: CASSLYITGELFF.

This chain uses TRBV7-2 with TRBJ2-5; D might be TRBD1 or TRBD2, each matching 7 bases. The CDR3 runs 15 residues. V gave up 4 bases and J gave up 2 bases, with 14 bases separating them. The germline V gene encodes CDR1 SGHTA and CDR2 FQGNSA. CDR3 sequence (DNA): TGTGCCAGCAGCTCCCGACAGGGAGGGCAAGAGACCCAGTACTTC. Translated, it gives CASSSRQGGQETQYF.

This chain joins TRBV25-1 and TRBJ2-1; no clear D gene. The CDR3 runs to 13 residues. The ends were cut back, 3 bases at V and 5 bases at J, with 8 bases in the middle. The germline V gene encodes CDR1 MGHDK and CDR2 SYGVNS. The CDR3 here is CASSDGLNNEQFF. The CDR3 DNA is TGTGCCAGCAGTGACGGGCTTAACAATGAGCAGTTCTTC.

V gene TRBV7-8 combines with J gene TRBJ2-5; D is possibly TRBD1 (5 bases). The CDR3 is 15 residues long. In germline, CDR1 is SGHVS, CDR2 FQNEAQ. Trimming took 0 bases from V and 4 from J, leaving 12 bases between them. The CDR3, as DNA: TGTGCCAGCAGCTTAGCGGCAGGGATTGGAGAGACCCAGTACTTC. It codes for CASSLAAGIGETQYF.

Here the CDR3 reads CSARLTLGTEAFF. DNA for the CDR3: TGCAGTGCGAGACTAACCTTGGGGACTGAAGCTTTCTTT. The genes are TRBV20-1 and TRBJ1-1; no clear D gene. CDR1 and CDR2 from the germline V gene are DFQATT and SNEGSKA (reference sequence). The CDR3 is 13 residues long. Between the trimmed V and J ends, which lost 6 bases and 5 bases, there was a span of 16 bases.

This clonotype appeared many times. In DNA, the CDR3 is TGTGCCAGCAGCCGAGCCGGGACAGGGTTATCTAATGAGCAGTTCTTC. This encodes CASSRAGTGLSNEQFF. The chain links TRBV11-3 to TRBJ2-1; 9 bases match TRBD1. Germline-derived CDR1 and CDR2 are SGHNT and YENEEA. There are 16 residues in the CDR3. V dropped 5 bases and J dropped 7; count of bases not matched to a gene: 12.

The CDR3 region is CASSGLGETQYF. The CDR3 DNA reads TGTGCCAGTTCCGGCCTAGGGGAGACCCAGTACTTC. This chain uses TRBV19 with TRBJ2-5; D gene ambiguous. The CDR3 sequence is 12 residues long. Germline V CDR1 and CDR2: LNHDA, SQIVND (reference sequence). Trimming shortened V by 8 bases and J by 5 bases, and 12 bases separated the two germline ends.

V is TRBV24-1 and J is TRBJ2-6; possible D gene TRBD1, 5 bases. With 7 bases removed from V and 0 bases from J, the gap between germline ends came to 18 bases. Germline lookup yields CDR1 KGHDR and CDR2 SFDVKD. The CDR3 runs 18 residues. The chain's CDR3 is CATSNLDQGFSGANVLTF. The CDR3 DNA is TGTGCCACCAGCAATCTTGATCAGGGATTCTCTGGGGCCAACGTCCTGACTTTC.

For this clonotype: This sequence may be a read error, since a much larger clone differs from it by one base. The rearrangement uses TRBV20-1 and TRBJ2-1; TRBD2 agrees at 12 bases. The CDR3 has 15 amino acids. Germline V gives CDR1 DFQATT, CDR2 SNEGSKA (reference sequence). The CDR3 DNA reads TGCTGTGCTAGGGAGACTAGCGGGGGCGACGTTGAGCAGTTCTTC. This gives the protein CCARETSGGDVEQFF.